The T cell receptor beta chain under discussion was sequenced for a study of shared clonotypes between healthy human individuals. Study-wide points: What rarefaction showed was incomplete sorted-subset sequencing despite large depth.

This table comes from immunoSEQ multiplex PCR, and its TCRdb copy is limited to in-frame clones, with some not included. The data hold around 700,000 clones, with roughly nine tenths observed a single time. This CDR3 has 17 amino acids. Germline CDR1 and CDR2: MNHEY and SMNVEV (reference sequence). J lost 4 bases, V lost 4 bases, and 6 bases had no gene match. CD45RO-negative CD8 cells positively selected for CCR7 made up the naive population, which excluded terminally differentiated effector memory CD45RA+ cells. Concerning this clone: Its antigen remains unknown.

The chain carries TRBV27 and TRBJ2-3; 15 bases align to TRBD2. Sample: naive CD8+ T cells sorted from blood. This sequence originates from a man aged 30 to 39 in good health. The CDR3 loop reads CASSSGGTSGRPDTQYF. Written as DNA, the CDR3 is TGTGCCAGCAGTTCCGGCGGGACTAGCGGGAGGCCAGATACGCAGTATTTT.